The entry that follows covers one T cell receptor beta chain sequence. Some clones are missing from TCRdb's copy, which holds only in-frame ones; the method was immunoSEQ multiplex PCR. The top ten hold roughly 0.14% of the sample, which has 2,500,000 or so clones, around 90% seen once. The data were taken from a study of shared clonotypes between healthy human individuals. The J segment lost 5 bases and the V segment lost 1 base, leaving 7 bases of the junction unmatched. This CDR3 has 15 residues. Per the germline V gene, CDR1 is SGHRS and CDR2 is YFSETQ. This TCR was sampled from a man younger than 30 in good health. The sequenced sample consisted of naive CD4+ T cells sorted from blood. Noted subset: CD45RA+ positively selected. This chain connects TRBV5-1 to TRBJ2-3, with 7 bases that match TRBD2. The CDR3 nucleotides read TGCGCCAGCAGCTTGCTGGCGGGAGCCAAAGATACGCAGTATTTT. Residues: CASSLLAGAKDTQYF. The full variable domain, with the rest looked up from reference TRBV5-1 and TRBJ2-3, is KAGVTQTPRYLIKTRGQQVTLSCSPISGHRSVSWYQQTPGQGLQFLFEYFSETQRNKGNFPGRFSGRQFSNSRSEMNVSTLELGDSALYLCASSLLAGAKDTQYFGPGTRLTVL.